These 24 T cell receptor beta chains were sequenced from one sample in a study of T cell responses to AZD1222 COVID-19 vaccine. Sequenced by immunoSEQ multiplex PCR; TCRdb stores in-frame clones only, minus some. Among fewer than 70,000 clones, 65% to 80% were seen once, and the ten largest hold roughly 4%. Source: peripheral blood, taken 28 days after the second AZD1222 dose. The receptors stem from an adult who received the AZD1222 COVID-19 vaccine.

V usage is TRBV18 and J usage is TRBJ1-2, with 12 bases identical to TRBD1. Trimming at V came to 3 bases and at J to 2 bases, leaving 13 bases not matched to a gene. This CDR3 comprises 19 residues. Germline loops: CDR1 KGHSH, CDR2 LQKENI. The CDR3 sequence: CASSPPGTGGGRGNYGYTF. As DNA, the CDR3 is TGTGCCAGCTCACCTCCCGGGACAGGGGGCGGCAGAGGAAACTATGGCTACACCTTC.

This chain joins TRBV6-5 and TRBJ1-6; the match to TRBD1 covers 9 bases. The trim removed 6 bases at V and 10 bases at J, leaving 7 bases unmatched. This CDR3 comprises 14 residues. Germline assignment: CDR1 MNHEY and CDR2 SVGAGI. Written as DNA, the CDR3 is TGTGCCAGCAGCTCCGGGACAGGGAGCTCACCCCTCCACTTT. Translating gives CASSSGTGSSPLHF.

The V call is TRBV19, the J call TRBJ1-3, with D possibly being TRBD1 (6 bases). The germline CDR1 and CDR2 sequences are LNHDA and SQIVND (reference sequence). This CDR3 contains 15 residues. V lost 3 bases, J lost 0 bases, and 9 bases lay in between. The CDR3 bases are TGTGCCAGTAGTATCGGGACAACCTCTGGAAACACCATATATTTT. Amino acid sequence: CASSIGTTSGNTIYF.

The sample holds one count of this clone. This chain uses TRBV6-6 with TRBJ2-5, with D possibly TRBD2 on 5 matching bases. The V gene lost 0 bases and the J gene lost 4 bases, with 15 bases spanning the gap. There are 16 residues in the CDR3. The germline CDR1 and CDR2 sequences are MNHNY and SVGAGI (reference sequence). Here the CDR3 DNA reads TGTGCCAGCAGTTACTCGATCCCCCAAGGAGGAGAGACCCAGTACTTC. Its protein product is CASSYSIPQGGETQYF.

The chain links TRBV5-1 to TRBJ1-3; D unresolved. The V end was cut by 0 bases, the J end by 0 bases, with 13 bases between. The V gene's germline CDR1 is SGHRS and CDR2 YFSETQ. The CDR3 runs 17 residues. The CDR3 DNA follows: TGCGCCAGCAGCTTGGAAAACAGTGGAGCCTCTGGAAACACCATATATTTT. It translates to CASSLENSGASGNTIYF.

This sequence joins TRBV6-2 or TRBV6-3 and TRBJ2-7; D possibly matches TRBD1 or TRBD2 (5 bases each). CDR3 length: 17 residues. Trimming stripped 5 bases from V and 2 bases from J, with 22 bases between. Per the germline V gene, CDR1 is MNHEY and CDR2 is SVGEGT. CDR3 sequence reads: CASSGTVGTLSTYEQYF. Here the CDR3 DNA reads TGTGCCAGCAGTGGAACGGTAGGGACCCTATCAACCTACGAGCAGTACTTC.

This clone was found a few times. The gene calls are TRBV27 and TRBJ1-4; TRBD1 agrees at 7 bases. Trimming took 4 bases from V and 4 from J; bases not matched to a gene: 3. Germline-derived CDR1 and CDR2 are MNHEY and SMNVEV (reference sequence). This CDR3 has 14 amino acids. The CDR3, as DNA: TGTGCCAGCAGTTCGGGACAGCTTAATGAAAAACTGTTTTTT. Protein: CASSSGQLNEKLFF.

The chain links TRBV19 to TRBJ2-2; D gene uncertain. CDR1 is LNHDA and CDR2 is SQIVND in the germline V gene (reference sequence). The CDR3 length is 13 residues. V was cut by 3 bases and J by 9 bases, with 11 bases left in between. The CDR3 DNA reads TGTGCCAGTAGTATCTCCTACAAATGGGAGCTGTTTTTT. Its translation: CASSISYKWELFF.

The J gene is TRBJ2-7, the V gene TRBV27, with D perhaps given as TRBD1 or TRBD2 (6 bases each). The CDR3 totals 16 residues. V gave up 5 bases and J gave up 3 bases, with 20 bases separating them. CDR1 MNHEY and CDR2 SMNVEV come from the germline V gene (reference sequence). CDR3 sequence reads: CASSQGIGGIRYEQYF. DNA for the CDR3: TGTGCCAGCAGTCAGGGGATTGGGGGGATACGCTACGAGCAGTACTTC.

This rearrangement joins TRBV28 to TRBJ1-2, with D hard to call. Trimming shortened V by 5 bases and J by 4 bases, and 11 bases separated the two germline ends. Per the germline V gene, CDR1 is MDHEN and CDR2 is SYDVKM. This CDR3 is 13 amino acids long. CDR3 bases: TGTGCCAGCAGTCCCGCCCCAATCTATGGCTACACCTTC. Protein: CASSPAPIYGYTF.

This chain joins TRBV7-9 and TRBJ2-1; TRBD2 aligns across 8 bases. Germline CDR1 SEHNR, CDR2 FQNEAQ (reference sequence). The CDR3 is 15 amino acids. J gave up 4 bases and V 1 base, and 3 bases lay outside the gene matches. The CDR3 here is CASSLVGGGYNEQFF. The CDR3 DNA sequence: TGTGCCAGCAGCTTAGTTGGCGGGGGGTACAATGAGCAGTTCTTC.

This chain uses TRBV24-1 with TRBJ2-7, with 8 bases fitting TRBD1. V shed 3 bases, J shed 6 bases, and the junction held 3 bases outside the gene matches. Per germline, CDR1 KGHDR and CDR2 SFDVKD. The length of the CDR3 is 13 residues. The CDR3, as DNA: TGTGCCACCAGTGATCCAGGGGGCGGCGAGCAGTACTTC. Amino acids: CATSDPGGGEQYF.

V usage is TRBV7-9 and J usage is TRBJ2-5; the D is unclear. V gave up 5 bases and J gave up 2 bases, with 9 bases separating them. Germline CDR1 SEHNR, CDR2 FQNEAQ (reference sequence). The CDR3 is 13 residues long. The chain's CDR3 is CASSPSTQETQYF. The CDR3 DNA reads as TGTGCCAGCAGCCCAAGCACTCAAGAGACCCAGTACTTC. Drawing the rest from reference TRBV7-9 and TRBJ2-5, the complete variable domain is DTGVSQNPRHKITKRGQNVTFRCDPISEHNRLYWYRQTLGQGPEFLTYFQNEAQLEKSRLLSDRFSAERPKGSFSTLEIQRTEQGDSAMYLCASSPSTQETQYFGPGTRLLVL.

This clone was found a few times. The chain carries TRBV11-3 and TRBJ2-1, with D possibly called TRBD1 or TRBD2 (5 bases each). CDR3 length: 14 amino acids. Trimming cost V 5 bases and J 11 bases, with 19 bases left between them. Germline V gene sequence: CDR1 SGHNT, CDR2 YENEEA. For the CDR3, the DNA is TGTGCCAGCAGCAAGCCCCGGGACGAACCTCAGCAGTTCTTC. Encoded protein: CASSKPRDEPQQFF.

This sequence joins TRBV18 and TRBJ1-1; 8 nucleotides match TRBD1. This CDR3 contains 13 residues. With V trimmed by 4 bases and J by 8 bases, 6 bases remained unmatched. The germline gives CDR1 KGHSH, CDR2 LQKENI. The CDR3 region is CASSHRDRPEAFF. In DNA form, the CDR3 reads TGTGCCAGCTCACATCGGGACAGGCCAGAAGCTTTCTTT.

The chain carries TRBV7-8 and TRBJ2-3, with D possibly TRBD2 on 6 matching bases. Per germline, CDR1 SGHVS and CDR2 FQNEAQ. Trimming took 2 bases from V and 2 from J, leaving 17 bases between them. The CDR3 covers 17 residues. DNA for the CDR3: TGTGCCAGCAGCTTAAGGTTGCGGGACTCATCCACAGATACGCAGTATTTT. Its protein product is CASSLRLRDSSTDTQYF.

This clone was seen just once. The chain couples TRBV2 to TRBJ1-6, with TRBD1 identical over 7 bases. Germline V CDR1 and CDR2: SNHLY, FYNNEI. The CDR3 contains 14 residues. The trim removed 8 bases at V and 6 bases at J, leaving 7 bases unmatched. CDR3 region: CASGRDRVNSPLHF. The DNA of the CDR3 is TGTGCCAGCGGGCGGGACAGAGTTAATTCACCCCTCCACTTT. The full variable domain, in which reference TRBV2 and TRBJ1-6 provide the parts outside the CDR3, is EPEVTQTPSHQVTQMGQEVILRCVPISNHLYFYWYRQILGQKVEFLVSFYNNEISEKSEIFDDQFSVERPDGSNFTLKIRSTKLEDSAMYFCASGRDRVNSPLHFGNGTRLTVT.

This clone was observed a handful of times. V gene TRBV7-9 combines with J gene TRBJ2-2, with 13 bases fitting TRBD2. Germline trimming cut 5 bases from V and 6 bases from J; bases unmatched to any gene: 6. CDR3 size: 16 residues. The germline V gene has CDR1 SEHNR and CDR2 FQNEAQ (reference sequence). CDR3 DNA sequence: TGTGCCAGCAGCCTCAGGACTAGCGGGAGTGCCGGGGAGCTGTTTTTT. Residues: CASSLRTSGSAGELFF.

This sequence joins TRBV4-3 and TRBJ1-5, with D hard to call. The CDR3 contains 14 residues. V was cut by 0 bases and J by 7 bases, with 10 bases left in between. The germline V gene has CDR1 LGHNA and CDR2 YSLEER. The chain's CDR3 is CASSQDLSGQPQHF. CDR3 nucleotides: TGCGCCAGCAGCCAAGATCTCTCAGGCCAGCCCCAGCATTTT.

V and J are TRBV14 and TRBJ1-2; D is undetermined. Germline lookup yields CDR1 SGHDN and CDR2 FVKESK. V was cut by 0 bases and J by 8 bases, with 10 bases left in between. The CDR3 extends over 13 amino acids. DNA for the CDR3: TGTGCCAGCAGCCAAGAAGGGAAGGGCGGCTACACCTTC. This translates into CASSQEGKGGYTF.

This sequence joins TRBV20-1 and TRBJ2-7; the D gene is possibly TRBD1 (6 bases). Germline CDR1 reads DFQATT; CDR2 reads SNEGSKA (reference sequence). Trimming stripped 3 bases from V and 0 bases from J, with 15 bases between. The CDR3 sequence is 15 residues long. CDR3 residues: CSASSRTANSYEQYF. The DNA of the CDR3 is TGCAGTGCTAGTAGTAGGACAGCCAACTCCTACGAGCAGTACTTC.

The V and J genes are TRBV28 and TRBJ1-4, with TRBD1 as a possible D gene (5 bases). Germline loops: CDR1 MDHEN, CDR2 SYDVKM. V dropped 5 bases and J dropped 2 bases, with 18 bases sitting between them. This CDR3 region has 17 residues. CDR3 coding DNA: TGTGCCAGCAGTGGGGCAATCGCCTTTGGGACTAATGAAAAACTGTTTTTT. This translates into CASSGAIAFGTNEKLFF.

In regard to this clone: At one of its ends the junction is not consistent with the germline gene, which may arise from a read error. The chain uses TRBV2 and TRBJ1-3, with D possibly matching TRBD1 (5 bases). The CDR3 extends over 14 amino acids. From germline, CDR1 is SNHLY and CDR2 FYNNEI. The CDR3 reads CASSEGDSENTIYF. DNA for the CDR3: TGTGCCAGCAGTGAGGGGGATTCTGAAAACACCATATATTTT.

The rearrangement links TRBV5-4 to TRBJ1-2, with 7 bases fitting TRBD1. After removal of 4 bases from V and 4 bases from J, the junction contained 10 bases not matched to a gene. The CDR3 contains 15 residues. The germline V gene has CDR1 SGHNT and CDR2 YYREEE (reference sequence). CDR3 DNA: TGTGCCAGCAGCCCCCCGGGACAGCAAATCTATGGCTACACCTTC. It yields the protein CASSPPGQQIYGYTF.